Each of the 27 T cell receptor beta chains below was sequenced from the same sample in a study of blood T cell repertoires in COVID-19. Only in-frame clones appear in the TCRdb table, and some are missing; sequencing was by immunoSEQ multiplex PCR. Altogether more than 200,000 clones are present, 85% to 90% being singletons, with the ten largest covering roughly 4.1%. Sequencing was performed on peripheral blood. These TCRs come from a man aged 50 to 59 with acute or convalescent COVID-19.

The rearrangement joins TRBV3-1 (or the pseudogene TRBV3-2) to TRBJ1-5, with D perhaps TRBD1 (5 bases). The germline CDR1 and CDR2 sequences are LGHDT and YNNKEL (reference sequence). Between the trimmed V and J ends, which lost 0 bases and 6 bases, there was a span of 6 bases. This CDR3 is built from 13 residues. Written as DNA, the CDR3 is TGTGCCAGCAGCCAAGAAGGGGCTCAGCCCCAGCATTTT. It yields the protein CASSQEGAQPQHF.

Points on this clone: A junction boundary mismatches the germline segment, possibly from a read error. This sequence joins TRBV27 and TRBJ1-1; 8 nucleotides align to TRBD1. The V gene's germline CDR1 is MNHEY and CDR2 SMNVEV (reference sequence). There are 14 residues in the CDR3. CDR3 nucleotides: TGTGCCAGCAGTTTATCGGTAGACCGGGCAGGGGGCGTCTTT. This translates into CASSLSVDRAGGVF.

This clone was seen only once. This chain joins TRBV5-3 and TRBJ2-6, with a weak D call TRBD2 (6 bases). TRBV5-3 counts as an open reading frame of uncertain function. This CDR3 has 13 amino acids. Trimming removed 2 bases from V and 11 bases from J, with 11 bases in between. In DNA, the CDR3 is TGTGCCAGAAGCTTTTGGGGGACTGACGTCCTGACTTTC. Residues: CARSFWGTDVLTF.

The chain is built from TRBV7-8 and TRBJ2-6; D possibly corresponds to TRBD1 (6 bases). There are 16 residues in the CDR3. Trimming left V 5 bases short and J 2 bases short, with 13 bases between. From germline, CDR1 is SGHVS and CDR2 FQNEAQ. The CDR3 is CASSLYRAPGANVLTF. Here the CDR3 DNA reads TGTGCCAGCAGCCTGTACAGGGCCCCTGGGGCCAACGTCCTGACTTTC. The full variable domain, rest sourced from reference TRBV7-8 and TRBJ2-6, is GAGVSQSPRYKVAKRGQDVALRCDPISGHVSLFWYQQALGQGPEFLTYFQNEAQLDKSGLPSDRFFAERPEGSVSTLKIQRTQQEDSAVYLCASSLYRAPGANVLTFGAGSRLTVL.

The CDR3 sequence: CASSSVRDTEAFF. The DNA of the CDR3 is TGTGCCAGCAGTTCAGTCAGGGACACTGAAGCTTTCTTT. The chain is built from TRBV12-3 or TRBV12-4 and TRBJ1-1; D is possibly TRBD1 (5 bases). V was shortened by 4 bases and J by 3 bases, with 9 bases between the two germline ends. The CDR3 contains 13 residues.

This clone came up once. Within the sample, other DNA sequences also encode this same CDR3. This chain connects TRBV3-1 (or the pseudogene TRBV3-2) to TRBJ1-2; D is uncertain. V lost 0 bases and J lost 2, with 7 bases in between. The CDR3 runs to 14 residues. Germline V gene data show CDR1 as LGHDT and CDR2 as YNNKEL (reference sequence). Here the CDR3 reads CASSQEGGNYGYTF. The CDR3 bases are TGTGCCAGCAGCCAAGAAGGCGGGAACTATGGCTACACCTTC.

CDR3 sequence: CASSPGDRTLGYGYTF. In DNA form, the CDR3 reads TGTGCCAGCAGCCCAGGGGACCGAACTTTAGGCTATGGCTACACCTTC. The rearrangement uses TRBV5-5 and TRBJ1-2; D possibly corresponds to TRBD1 (6 bases). The CDR3 is 16 amino acids. Trimming pared 4 bases from V and 4 bases from J, leaving 20 bases between. The germline CDR1 and CDR2 sequences are SGHKS and YYEKEE (reference sequence).

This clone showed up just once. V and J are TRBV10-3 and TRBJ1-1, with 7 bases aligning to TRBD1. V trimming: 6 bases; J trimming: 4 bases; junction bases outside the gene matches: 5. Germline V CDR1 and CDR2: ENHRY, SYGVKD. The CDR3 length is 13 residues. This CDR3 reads CAIRRQGSTEAFF. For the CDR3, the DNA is TGTGCCATCAGGAGACAGGGATCCACTGAAGCTTTCTTT.

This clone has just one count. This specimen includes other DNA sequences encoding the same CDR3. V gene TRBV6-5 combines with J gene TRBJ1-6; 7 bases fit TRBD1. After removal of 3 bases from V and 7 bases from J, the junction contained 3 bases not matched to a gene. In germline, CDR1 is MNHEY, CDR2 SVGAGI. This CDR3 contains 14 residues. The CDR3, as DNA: TGTGCCAGCAGTTATGACAGGGCCAATTCACCCCTCCACTTT. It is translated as CASSYDRANSPLHF.

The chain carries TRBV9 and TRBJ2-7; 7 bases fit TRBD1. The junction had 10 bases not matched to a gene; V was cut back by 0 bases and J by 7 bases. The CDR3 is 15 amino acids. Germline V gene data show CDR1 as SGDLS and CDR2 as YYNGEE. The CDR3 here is CASSVGATGQSEQYF. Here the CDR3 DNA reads TGTGCCAGCAGCGTAGGGGCGACAGGGCAGAGTGAGCAGTACTTC.

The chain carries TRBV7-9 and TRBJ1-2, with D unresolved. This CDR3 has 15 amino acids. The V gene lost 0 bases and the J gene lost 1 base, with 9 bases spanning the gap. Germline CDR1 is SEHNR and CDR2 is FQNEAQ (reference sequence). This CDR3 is CASSLARDVNYGYTF. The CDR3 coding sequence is TGTGCCAGCAGCTTAGCGCGAGATGTTAACTATGGCTACACCTTC.

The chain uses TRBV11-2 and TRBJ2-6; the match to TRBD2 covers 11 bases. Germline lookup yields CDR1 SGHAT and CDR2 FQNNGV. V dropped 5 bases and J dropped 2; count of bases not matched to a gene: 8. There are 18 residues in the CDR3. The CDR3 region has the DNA TGTGCCAGCAGCCCCCGGGGTAGCGGGGGGGCTGGGGCCAACGTCCTGACTTTC. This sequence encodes CASSPRGSGGAGANVLTF.

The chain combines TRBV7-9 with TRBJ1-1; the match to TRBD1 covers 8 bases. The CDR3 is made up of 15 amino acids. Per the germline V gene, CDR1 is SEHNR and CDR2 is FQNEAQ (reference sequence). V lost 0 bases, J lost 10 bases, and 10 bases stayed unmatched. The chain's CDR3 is CASSLARQGSFRAFF. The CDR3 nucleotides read TGTGCCAGCAGCTTAGCTCGACAGGGGAGTTTTAGAGCTTTCTTT.

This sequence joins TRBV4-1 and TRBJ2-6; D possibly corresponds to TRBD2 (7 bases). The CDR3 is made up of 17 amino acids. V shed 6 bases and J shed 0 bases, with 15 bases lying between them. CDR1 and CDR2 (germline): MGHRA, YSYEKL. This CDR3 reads CASRSWGGSSGANVLTF. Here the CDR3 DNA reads TGCGCCAGCAGGTCCTGGGGGGGCAGCTCTGGGGCCAACGTCCTGACTTTC.

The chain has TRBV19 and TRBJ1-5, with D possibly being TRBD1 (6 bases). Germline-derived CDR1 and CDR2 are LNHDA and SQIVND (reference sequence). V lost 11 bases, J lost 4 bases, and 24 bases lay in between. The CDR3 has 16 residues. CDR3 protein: CAAQQGARTGNQPQHF. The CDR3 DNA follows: TGTGCCGCCCAACAGGGCGCTCGGACTGGGAATCAGCCCCAGCATTTT. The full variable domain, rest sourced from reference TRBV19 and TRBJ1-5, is DGGITQSPKYLFRKEGQNVTLSCEQNLNHDAMYWYRQDPGQGLRLIYYSQIVNDFQKGDIAEGYSVSREKKESFPLTVTSAQKNPTAFYLCAAQQGARTGNQPQHFGDGTRLSIL.

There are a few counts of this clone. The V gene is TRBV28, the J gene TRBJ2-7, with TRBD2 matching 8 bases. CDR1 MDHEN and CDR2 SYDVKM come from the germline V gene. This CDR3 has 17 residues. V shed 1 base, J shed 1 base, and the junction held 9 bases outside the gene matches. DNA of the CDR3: TGTGCCAGCAGTTTATACCTAAAAGCGGGGGTGTCCTACGAGCAGTACTTC. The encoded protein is CASSLYLKAGVSYEQYF.

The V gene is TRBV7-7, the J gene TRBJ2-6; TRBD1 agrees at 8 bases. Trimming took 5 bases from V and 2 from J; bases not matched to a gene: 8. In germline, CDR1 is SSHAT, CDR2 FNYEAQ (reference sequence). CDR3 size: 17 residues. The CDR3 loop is CASSPGQGVPGANVLTF. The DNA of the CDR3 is TGTGCCAGCAGCCCCGGACAGGGCGTCCCTGGGGCCAACGTCCTGACTTTC.

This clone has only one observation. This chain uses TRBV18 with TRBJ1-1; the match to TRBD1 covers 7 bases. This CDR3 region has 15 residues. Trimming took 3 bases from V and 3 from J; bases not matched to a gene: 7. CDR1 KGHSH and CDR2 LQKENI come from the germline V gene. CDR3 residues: CASSPRTGLDTEAFF. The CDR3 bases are TGTGCCAGCTCACCTAGGACAGGTCTAGACACTGAAGCTTTCTTT.

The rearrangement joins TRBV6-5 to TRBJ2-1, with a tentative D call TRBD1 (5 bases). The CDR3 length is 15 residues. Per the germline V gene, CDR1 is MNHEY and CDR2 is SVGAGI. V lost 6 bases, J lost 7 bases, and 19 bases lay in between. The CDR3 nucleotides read TGTGCCAGCAGCCCGACAGTTTTAGGTGGGAATGAGCAGTTCTTC. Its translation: CASSPTVLGGNEQFF.

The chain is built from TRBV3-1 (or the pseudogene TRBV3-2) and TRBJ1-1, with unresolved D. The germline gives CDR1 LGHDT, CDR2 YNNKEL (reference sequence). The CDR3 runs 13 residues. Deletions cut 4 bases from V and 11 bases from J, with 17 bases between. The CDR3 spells CASSPRPGLVAFF. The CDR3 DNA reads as TGTGCCAGCAGCCCCAGACCGGGTTTGGTCGCTTTCTTT.

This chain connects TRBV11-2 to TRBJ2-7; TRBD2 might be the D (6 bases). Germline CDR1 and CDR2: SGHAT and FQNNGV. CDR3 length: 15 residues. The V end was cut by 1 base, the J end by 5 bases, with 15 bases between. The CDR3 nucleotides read TGTGCCAGCAGCTTAGGACCGGGGGTAATCGACGAGCAGTACTTC. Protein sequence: CASSLGPGVIDEQYF.

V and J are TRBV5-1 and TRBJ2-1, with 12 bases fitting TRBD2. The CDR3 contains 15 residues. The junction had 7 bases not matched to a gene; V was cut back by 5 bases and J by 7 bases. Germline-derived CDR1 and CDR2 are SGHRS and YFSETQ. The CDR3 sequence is CASRGLAGNKNEQFF. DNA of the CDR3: TGCGCCAGCAGGGGACTAGCGGGTAATAAGAATGAGCAGTTCTTC.

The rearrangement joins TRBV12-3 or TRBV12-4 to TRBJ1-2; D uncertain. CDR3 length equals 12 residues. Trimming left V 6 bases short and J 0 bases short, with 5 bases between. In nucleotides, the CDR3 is TGTGCCAGCAGCGGGTCTAACTATGGCTACACCTTC. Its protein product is CASSGSNYGYTF.

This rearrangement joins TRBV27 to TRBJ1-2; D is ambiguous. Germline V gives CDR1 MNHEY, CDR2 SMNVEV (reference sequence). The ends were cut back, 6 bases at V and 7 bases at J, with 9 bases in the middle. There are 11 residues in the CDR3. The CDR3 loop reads CASSPGSGYTF. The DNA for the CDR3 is TGTGCCAGCAGCCCGGGGTCTGGCTACACCTTC.

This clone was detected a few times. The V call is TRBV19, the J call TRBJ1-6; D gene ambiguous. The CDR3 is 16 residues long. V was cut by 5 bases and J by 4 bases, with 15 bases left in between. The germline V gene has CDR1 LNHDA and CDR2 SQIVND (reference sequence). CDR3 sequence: CASSAVWESYNSPLHF. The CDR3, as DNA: TGTGCCAGTAGTGCCGTTTGGGAGAGTTATAATTCACCCCTCCACTTT.

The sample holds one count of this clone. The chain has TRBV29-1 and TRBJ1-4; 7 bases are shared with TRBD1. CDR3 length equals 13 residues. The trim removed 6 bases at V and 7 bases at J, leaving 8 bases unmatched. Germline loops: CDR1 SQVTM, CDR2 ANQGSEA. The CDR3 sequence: CSVADRAGEKLFF. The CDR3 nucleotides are TGCAGCGTCGCAGACAGGGCGGGTGAAAAACTGTTTTTT.

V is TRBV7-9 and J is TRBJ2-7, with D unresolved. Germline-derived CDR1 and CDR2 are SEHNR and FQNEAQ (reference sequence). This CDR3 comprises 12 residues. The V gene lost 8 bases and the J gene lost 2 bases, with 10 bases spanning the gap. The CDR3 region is CASEPATYEQYF. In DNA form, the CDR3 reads TGTGCCAGCGAGCCTGCGACCTACGAGCAGTACTTC.